This T cell receptor (beta chain) stems from a study of T cell changes during pregnancy in multiple sclerosis. Clones were read by immunoSEQ multiplex PCR, and TCRdb kept only the in-frame ones, dropping some. In the table there are about 20,000 clones, just over 90% of which are singletons. CDR1 and CDR2 from the germline V gene are ENHRY and SYGVKD. The V and J ends lost 9 bases and 0 bases, in that order; junction bases with no gene match: 3. The CDR3 totals 13 residues. The input for sequencing was CD4+ T cells from peripheral blood mononuclear cells, taken after pregnancy. The gene calls are TRBV10-3 and TRBJ2-5; TRBD2 matches at 8 bases. This sequence was found in a female donor in good health, enrolled as a control in a pregnancy study. The CDR3 DNA reads TGTGCCATACATAGCGGGAACCAAGAGACCCAGTACTTC. Protein: CAIHSGNQETQYF.